This T cell receptor (beta chain) stems from a study of cytomegalovirus exposure and HLA in healthy donors. In the PCR, 60 Vbeta and 13 Jbeta primers were used. Sequencing used immunoSEQ multiplex PCR; TCRdb keeps in-frame clones, though not all of them. The sample shows about 130,000 clones, about 80% of them seen only once. This clone appeared once. The germline V gene has CDR1 MNHEY and CDR2 SMNVEV (reference sequence). Trimming took 6 bases from V and 5 from J; bases not matched to a gene: 6. The CDR3 runs 15 residues. V usage is TRBV27 and J usage is TRBJ2-2; TRBD1 agrees at 10 bases. This TCR was recovered from a woman aged 45 to 65 in good health and CMV-seronegative. Sequencing used PBMCs. As DNA, the CDR3 is TGTGCCAGCAGCCGGACAGGGGGTTTTACCGGGGAGCTGTTTTTT. This gives the protein CASSRTGGFTGELFF.